This entry describes one T cell receptor beta chain. The sample originates from a study of T cell responses to AZD1222 COVID-19 vaccine. Germline V gene lookup returns CDR1 LNHDA and CDR2 SQIVND (reference sequence). This CDR3 contains 15 residues. Deletions cut 8 bases from V and 3 bases from J, with 16 bases between. The protocol was immunoSEQ multiplex PCR, while the TCRdb copy is restricted to in-frame clones and leaves out a portion. The sample lists around 120,000 clones; 85% to 95% were seen once. The source of this sequence is an adult who received the AZD1222 COVID-19 vaccine. The chain has TRBV19 and TRBJ2-2; D uncertain. The material was peripheral blood, obtained 28 days after the second AZD1222 dose. The CDR3 nucleotides read TGTGCCAGTTCTGACCATACGATTCACACCGGGGAGCTGTTTTTT. Protein sequence: CASSDHTIHTGELFF.